Below, one T cell receptor (beta chain) is given with its context. Antigen specificity is unknown. These data belong to a study of post-analysis software for immune sequencing data. Study observations and caveats: Compared against controls, patients with multiple sclerosis displayed significantly lower normalized Chao1 diversity. Patients used about 5 TRBV segments, including TRBV5-6, TRBV5-1 and TRBV20-1, more often than controls. Samples made in the same batch grouped tightly together by F measure.

The CDR3 sequence is 12 residues long. The ends were cut back, 6 bases at V and 5 bases at J, with 10 bases in the middle. Germline V lookup: CDR1 MNHEY, CDR2 SVGEGT. Sequencing libraries made from TCR beta cDNA carried unique molecular identifiers. A single record per CDR3 protein comes from TCRdb applying MiXCR to the PCR reads. This repertoire shows roughly 540,000 distinct CDR3 sequences, roughly 34% found once; its top ten account for 4.5% to 7.5%. The source is a girl aged 2-17 years with multiple sclerosis. The chain carries TRBV6-2 or TRBV6-3 and TRBJ1-2; D gene ambiguous. Sequencing used blood. The CDR3 here is CASSTDQYGYTF. CDR3 nucleotide sequence: TGTGCCAGCAGCACCGATCAATATGGCTACACCTTC.